The rows below give T cell receptor beta chains drawn from one sample of a study of blood T cells in healthy people across ages. MiXCR was run by TCRdb on the 5' RACE reads, yielding one entry per CDR3 protein. Among about 1 million distinct CDR3 sequences listed, over 35% were seen once. Sequenced material: blood. The source is a woman in her fifties or sixties in good health. Both conserved end residues are trimmed from each CDR3.

j_call	v_call	cdr3_aa
TRBJ2-3	TRBV6-1	ASSAGTAGTQY
TRBJ1-2	TRBV6-1	ASSEAFGLFYGYT
TRBJ2-5	TRBV20-1	SASSTFGTAVQETQY
TRBJ2-7	TRBV20-1	SASVPGGYEQY
TRBJ2-1	TRBV29-1	SVDAGSGGNEQF
TRBJ2-7	TRBV11-2	VSSEAGGSYEQY
TRBJ2-7	TRBV30	AWSLDWAGGPPGEQY
TRBJ2-5	TRBV5-5	ASSFLTRREGGEAQY
TRBJ2-7	TRBV9	ASSPPPSGNYEQY
TRBJ2-1	TRBV24-1	ATSAGRGEQF
TRBJ2-7	TRBV28	ASSSILAVGDEQY
TRBJ1-2	TRBV20-1	SAPMLQAEEASGYT
TRBJ1-1	TRBV5-1	ASSFDRRDTEAF
TRBJ2-1	TRBV27	ASSLSASGNSYNEQF
TRBJ2-5	TRBV27	ASSLRRQKETQY
TRBJ2-7	TRBV7-9	ASSLASGDLYEQY
TRBJ2-3	TRBV7-9	ASSPGYGRAPDTQY
TRBJ2-4	TRBV20-1	SAEGGGGDIQY
TRBJ2-6	TRBV7-3	ASSKGPSGANVLT
TRBJ2-7	TRBV6-6	ASSYSNYEQY
TRBJ1-2	TRBV19	ASRRQGKDGYT
TRBJ2-1	TRBV20-1	SAERQGSANEQF
NA	TRBV9	ASSTPGTESYEQY
TRBJ2-6	TRBV24-1	ATSDFSTGANVLT
TRBJ2-6	TRBV6-5	ASSLQGYSGANVLT
TRBJ2-7	TRBV10-3	AISESTSGRNEQY
TRBJ2-3	TRBV20-1	SVLSGGPGDTQY
TRBJ2-7	TRBV27	ANHGLAGHYEQY
TRBJ2-2	TRBV7-2	ASIPLGSGELF
TRBJ2-7	TRBV6-2/TRBV6-3	ASSRVDGRIPHYEQY
TRBJ2-1	TRBV7-9	ASTGGGDPGNEQF
TRBJ2-3	TRBV10-1	ASSGQTSLAGGHFPTDTQY
TRBJ1-1	TRBV6-2/TRBV6-3	ASSYSRSTGWSEAF
TRBJ2-1	TRBV3-1	ASSQGRAEGGEQF
TRBJ2-4	TRBV29-1	SVADRGGSKNIQY
TRBJ2-2	TRBV4-1	ASSLHGGLYTGELF
TRBJ2-2	TRBV20-1	SARDLWLAGGGGELF
TRBJ1-6	TRBV20-1	SASGTKNAPLH
TRBJ2-5	TRBV24-1	ATSDDKTGRGRRATQY
TRBJ2-3	TRBV9	ASSVGPGSGRGGDTQY
TRBJ2-2	TRBV2	ASREVVDTGELF
TRBJ2-1	TRBV28	ASSSIGGAGGSYNEQF
TRBJ2-1	TRBV29-1	SARLAGQYNEQF
NA	TRBV11-2	ASSLDWGGSGTQY
TRBJ2-2	TRBV7-9	ASSFLAPTGELF
TRBJ2-5	TRBV2	ASKQSSLRQETQY
TRBJ2-1	TRBV7-9	ASSGTGASNEQF
TRBJ2-5	TRBV2	ASSETRTGGKTQY
NA	TRBV20-1	SASDPHGGGEETQY